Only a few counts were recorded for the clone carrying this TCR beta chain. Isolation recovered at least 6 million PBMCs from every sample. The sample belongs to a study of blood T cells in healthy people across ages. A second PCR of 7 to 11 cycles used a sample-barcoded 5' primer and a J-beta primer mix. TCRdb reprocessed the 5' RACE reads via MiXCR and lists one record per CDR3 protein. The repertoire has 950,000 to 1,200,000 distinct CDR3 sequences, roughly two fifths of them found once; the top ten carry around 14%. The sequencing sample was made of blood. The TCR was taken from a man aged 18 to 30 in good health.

This CDR3 is CASSRFEGEQYF. CDR3 DNA: TGTGCCAGCAGCCGGTTTGAGGGTGAGCAGTACTTC. V usage is TRBV7-2 and J usage is TRBJ2-5; D perhaps matches TRBD2 (5 bases). Germline loops: CDR1 SGHTA, CDR2 FQGNSA. This CDR3 region has 12 residues. The V and J ends lost 5 bases and 11 bases respectively, with 15 bases between them.